Each of the 9 T cell receptor beta chains below was sequenced from the same sample in a study of blood T cell repertoires in COVID-19. Libraries were prepared by immunoSEQ multiplex PCR; TCRdb keeps only in-frame clonotypes and omits some of them. Of over 450,000 clones listed, about 88% are singletons. The sequencing sample was made of peripheral blood. The receptor set was obtained from a woman aged 50 to 65 with COVID-19, enrolled during active disease.

In this sample, this clone turned up a few times. In nucleotides, the CDR3 is TGTGCCAGCAGCTTAAGCGGGGGTGGACCCGGGGAGCTGTTTTTT. It specifies CASSLSGGGPGELFF. This chain uses TRBV7-2 with TRBJ2-2; the match to TRBD2 covers 8 bases. Per germline, CDR1 SGHTA and CDR2 FQGNSA. The CDR3 spans 15 residues. V dropped 2 bases and J dropped 6; count of bases not matched to a gene: 5.

The chain links TRBV5-1 to TRBJ2-6, with 8 positions matching TRBD1. The CDR3 sequence is 18 residues long. The germline V gene has CDR1 SGHRS and CDR2 YFSETQ. The V segment lost 3 bases and the J segment 0 bases; nucleotides outside the gene matches: 8. CDR3 amino acids: CASSSAGGTSSGANVLTF. The CDR3, as DNA: TGCGCCAGCAGCTCTGCAGGGGGCACTTCCTCTGGGGCCAACGTCCTGACTTTC. Based on the CDR3 plus reference TRBV5-1 and TRBJ2-6, the full variable domain is KAGVTQTPRYLIKTRGQQVTLSCSPISGHRSVSWYQQTPGQGLQFLFEYFSETQRNKGNFPGRFSGRQFSNSRSEMNVSTLELGDSALYLCASSSAGGTSSGANVLTFGAGSRLTVL.

For the CDR3, the DNA is TGTGCCAGCAGTTTTATAGTTCGACAGGTGCTCCTAACACCCCTCCACTTT. It yields the protein CASSFIVRQVLLTPLHF. The chain is built from TRBV27 and TRBJ1-6; D perhaps matches TRBD1 (6 bases). The CDR3 has 17 amino acids. Trimming pared 3 bases from V and 11 bases from J, leaving 23 bases between. CDR1 and CDR2 from the germline V gene are MNHEY and SMNVEV (reference sequence).

The chain couples TRBV5-6 to TRBJ2-7; D might be TRBD2 (6 bases). From germline, CDR1 is SGHDT and CDR2 YYEEEE. The CDR3 spans 14 residues. V dropped 1 base and J dropped 3 bases, with 11 bases sitting between them. CDR3 amino acids: CASSLWRDSYEQYF. The CDR3 DNA sequence: TGTGCCAGCAGCTTGTGGAGGGATAGCTACGAGCAGTACTTC.

This rearrangement joins TRBV6-5 to TRBJ2-1; the match to TRBD2 covers 7 bases. Germline V gives CDR1 MNHEY, CDR2 SVGAGI. Unmatched junction bases numbered 17, after V lost 10 bases and J lost 8 bases. The CDR3 is made up of 15 amino acids. The CDR3 DNA reads as TGTGCCACCCTAAAAGCCAGCGGGAACCTGGATGAGCAGTTCTTC. Its protein product is CATLKASGNLDEQFF.

This chain connects TRBV9 to TRBJ2-7; D not resolved. Per the germline V gene, CDR1 is SGDLS and CDR2 is YYNGEE. The V end was cut by 0 bases, the J end by 4 bases, with 8 bases between. The CDR3 has 13 residues. Here the CDR3 reads CASSVGHLYEQYF. CDR3 DNA sequence: TGTGCCAGCAGCGTAGGACACCTTTACGAGCAGTACTTC.

The chain employs TRBV5-6 and TRBJ1-5; TRBD1 might be the D (5 bases). V shed 4 bases and J shed 6 bases, with 17 bases lying between them. Germline V CDR1 and CDR2: SGHDT, YYEEEE. This CDR3 has 15 residues. The CDR3 spells CASSLWGGEGQPQHF. The CDR3 coding sequence is TGTGCCAGCAGCCTCTGGGGGGGGGAAGGTCAGCCCCAGCATTTT.

The chain couples TRBV28 to TRBJ1-4; D might be TRBD1 (6 bases). This CDR3 has 17 residues. Trimming removed 5 bases from V and 3 bases from J, with 19 bases in between. Germline CDR1 is MDHEN and CDR2 is SYDVKM. CDR3 in DNA: TGTGCCAGCAGTCCACAGGGTCGGGGCCGGGCTAATGAAAAACTGTTTTTT. Translation gives CASSPQGRGRANEKLFF.

The chain joins TRBV29-1 to TRBJ2-7, with D maybe TRBD1 (6 bases). CDR1 SQVTM and CDR2 ANQGSEA come from the germline V gene. Deletions cut 6 bases from V and 6 bases from J, with 15 bases between. The CDR3 spans 12 residues. DNA of the CDR3: TGCAGCGTGACACAGGGTATGGGCGAGCAGTACTTC. It codes for CSVTQGMGEQYF.